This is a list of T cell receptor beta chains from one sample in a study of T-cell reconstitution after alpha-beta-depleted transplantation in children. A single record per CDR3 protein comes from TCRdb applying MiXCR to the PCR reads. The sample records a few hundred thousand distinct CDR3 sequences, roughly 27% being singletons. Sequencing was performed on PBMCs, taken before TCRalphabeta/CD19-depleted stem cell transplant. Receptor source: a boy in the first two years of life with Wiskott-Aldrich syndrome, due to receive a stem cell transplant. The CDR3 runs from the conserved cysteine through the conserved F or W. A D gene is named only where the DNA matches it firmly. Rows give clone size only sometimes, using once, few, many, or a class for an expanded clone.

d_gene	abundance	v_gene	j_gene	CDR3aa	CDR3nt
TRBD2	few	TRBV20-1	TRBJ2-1	CSARLQSGTSGRERNEQFF	TGCAGTGCTAGACTCCAATCCGGGACTAGCGGGAGGGAGAGAAATGAGCAGTTCTTC
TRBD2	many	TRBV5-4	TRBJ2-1	CASSRAGGSYNEQFF	TGTGCCAGCAGCCGGGCGGGGGGCTCCTACAATGAGCAGTTCTTC
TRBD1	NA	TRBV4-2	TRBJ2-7	CASSQVRTGGKYEQYF	TGTGCCAGCAGCCAGGTCAGGACAGGGGGAAAGTACGAGCAGTACTTC
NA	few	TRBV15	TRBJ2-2	CATSNQGGTGELFF	TGTGCCACCTCGAATCAGGGCGGCACCGGGGAGCTGTTTTTT
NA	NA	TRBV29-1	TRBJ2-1	CSVTGLVNEQFF	TGCAGCGTTACAGGTTTGGTCAATGAGCAGTTCTTC
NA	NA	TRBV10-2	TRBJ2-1	CASASPSGGSQFF	TGCGCCAGCGCAAGCCCGAGTGGGGGTTCGCAGTTCTTC
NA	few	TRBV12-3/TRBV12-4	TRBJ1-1	CATRTSFGTEAFF	TGTGCCACCCGGACGTCGTTCGGCACTGAAGCTTTCTTT
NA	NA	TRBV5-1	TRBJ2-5	CASSFGSAYRGSQYF	TGCGCCAGCAGCTTTGGCAGCGCCTACCGGGGATCCCAGTACTTC
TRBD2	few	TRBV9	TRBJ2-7	CASSEGPSGRVTYEQYF	TGTGCCAGCAGCGAGGGTCCCAGCGGGAGGGTAACCTACGAGCAGTACTTC
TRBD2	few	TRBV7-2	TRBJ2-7	CASSTSGRPYEQYF	TGTGCCAGCAGCACTAGCGGGAGACCCTACGAGCAGTACTTC
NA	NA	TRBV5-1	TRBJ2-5	CASSLLGGPRETQYF	TGCGCCAGCAGCTTGCTGGGGGGTCCGAGGGAGACCCAGTACTTC